What follows are 11 T cell receptor beta chains derived from one specimen sequenced in a study of T cell responses to AZD1222 COVID-19 vaccine. TCRdb's table, derived via immunoSEQ multiplex PCR, lists solely in-frame clones and lacks some. This sample carries about 120,000 clones, 92% of them seen once, and the ten largest clones take approximately 1%. The sequencing used peripheral blood, collected on day 0 of AZD1222 vaccination. The receptor set was obtained from an adult in good health.

The chain links TRBV19 to TRBJ2-1, with 9 nucleotides matching TRBD2. The germline V gene has CDR1 LNHDA and CDR2 SQIVND (reference sequence). V was clipped by 6 bases and J by 1 base; unmatched bases: 7. The CDR3 runs 16 residues. In DNA, the CDR3 is TGTGCCAGTAGGCCGCTTAGCGGGAGTTCCTACAATGAGCAGTTCTTC. Protein: CASRPLSGSSYNEQFF.

The chain has TRBV28 and TRBJ1-1; no definite D call. Germline CDR1 and CDR2: MDHEN and SYDVKM. This CDR3 is 14 amino acids long. V lost 6 bases and J 7 bases, leaving 18 bases between the germline ends. CDR3 in amino acids: CASRTHGRMDEAFF. The CDR3 nucleotides read TGTGCCAGCAGAACCCACGGAAGGATGGATGAAGCTTTCTTT.

This chain uses TRBV19 with TRBJ2-1; TRBD1 or TRBD2 may be the D gene (5 bases each). The CDR3 runs to 13 residues. Germline CDR1 LNHDA, CDR2 SQIVND (reference sequence). V lost 6 bases to trimming and J lost 9 bases, with 15 bases between them. DNA for the CDR3: TGTGCCAGTAGCCAGGGTCCAGGGAGTGAGCAGTTCTTC. Translated, it gives CASSQGPGSEQFF. Complete variable domain (other parts from reference TRBV19 and TRBJ2-1): DGGITQSPKYLFRKEGQNVTLSCEQNLNHDAMYWYRQDPGQGLRLIYYSQIVNDFQKGDIAEGYSVSREKKESFPLTVTSAQKNPTAFYLCASSQGPGSEQFFGPGTRLTVL.

The chain couples TRBV5-6 to TRBJ1-1, with D perhaps TRBD1 (6 bases). Trimming shortened V by 4 bases and J by 1 base, and 14 bases separated the two germline ends. The germline V gene encodes CDR1 SGHDT and CDR2 YYEEEE. CDR3 size: 15 residues. The CDR3 DNA reads TGTGCCAGCAGCCAGCTAGGACAGAGGAACACTGAAGCTTTCTTT. Its protein product is CASSQLGQRNTEAFF.

The chain carries TRBV29-1 and TRBJ2-2, with 8 bases fitting TRBD1. The CDR3 has 12 residues. Trimming cost V 6 bases and J 4 bases; bases outside gene matches: 1. Germline loops: CDR1 SQVTM, CDR2 ANQGSEA. Written as DNA, the CDR3 is TGCAGCGTCAGGGGGCCCACCGGGGAGCTGTTTTTT. This gives the protein CSVRGPTGELFF.

The chain carries TRBV11-3 and TRBJ1-1; no reliable D call. Germline CDR1 is SGHNT and CDR2 is YENEEA. This CDR3 is built from 13 residues. V gave up 5 bases and J gave up 1 base, with 8 bases separating them. The CDR3 spells CASSADWNTEAFF. The CDR3 DNA is TGTGCCAGCAGCGCGGACTGGAACACTGAAGCTTTCTTT.

This chain links TRBV27 with TRBJ2-2, with D possibly TRBD2 on 5 matching bases. Germline V CDR1 and CDR2: MNHEY, SMNVEV (reference sequence). With 6 bases removed from V and 7 bases from J, the gap between germline ends came to 12 bases. The CDR3 extends over 13 amino acids. This chain's CDR3 is CASSKILDGELFF. Here the CDR3 DNA reads TGTGCCAGCAGCAAAATACTAGACGGGGAGCTGTTTTTT.

The chain is built from TRBV5-6 and TRBJ2-1; D unclear. V was shortened by 2 bases and J by 6 bases, with 9 bases between the two germline ends. Germline assignment: CDR1 SGHDT and CDR2 YYEEEE. The CDR3 runs to 13 residues. The CDR3 here is CASSFLHGNEQFF. CDR3 in DNA: TGTGCCAGCAGCTTCTTGCACGGCAATGAGCAGTTCTTC.

The V call is TRBV11-2, the J call TRBJ2-5; D call uncertain. The CDR3 length is 16 residues. Germline V CDR1 and CDR2: SGHAT, FQNNGV. V was clipped by 5 bases and J by 3 bases, with 19 bases between them. The CDR3 nucleotides are TGTGCCAGCAGCCCATTTACCAAAACATCGGAAGAGACCCAGTACTTC. Protein: CASSPFTKTSEETQYF.

The chain employs TRBV4-1 and TRBJ2-3; no firm D call. Germline-derived CDR1 and CDR2 are MGHRA and YSYEKL. Trimming removed 1 base at V and 1 base at J, with 15 bases between. This CDR3 region has 17 residues. The CDR3 DNA follows: TGCGCCAGCAGCCAAGGGTATTCTGCGGCGGGCACAGATACGCAGTATTTT. This codes for CASSQGYSAAGTDTQYF.

V and J are TRBV30 and TRBJ1-4, with TRBD1 as a possible D gene (5 bases). Germline V lookup: CDR1 GTSNPN, CDR2 SVGIG (reference sequence). V was cut by 0 bases and J by 7 bases, with 12 bases left in between. The CDR3 is made up of 14 amino acids. The CDR3 loop is CAWSVRAGREKLFF. CDR3 sequence (DNA): TGTGCCTGGAGTGTAAGAGCAGGGCGTGAAAAACTGTTTTTT.